This TCR beta chain was recorded in a study of siplizumab effects on memory and regulatory T cells. The assay was immunoSEQ multiplex PCR, and TCRdb's table has in-frame clones only and misses some. The table lists about 82,000 clones, about 87% of them singletons. Study findings and constraints: A minor fraction of alloreactive clones, and no more, mapped to unstimulated subsets.

Of note for this clone: Its target is unknown.

The CDR3 loop spans 12 amino acids. V gave up 10 bases and J gave up 3 bases, with 10 bases separating them. Germline values: CDR1 MDHEN, CDR2 SYDVKM. The chain combines TRBV28 with TRBJ1-5, with D perhaps TRBD1 (6 bases). Sequencing used Tregs sorted from blood. The receptor was derived from a human donor in good health. CDR3 region: CATTGNNQPQHF. The DNA for the CDR3 is TGTGCCACCACAGGGAACAATCAGCCCCAGCATTTT.